This T cell receptor (beta chain) was captured in a study of shared clonotypes between healthy human individuals (dated by TCRdb to about 2020). For the study in its entirety: Two women and three men aged 18 to 49 years were included in the cohort. Per donor, three plates each were used for CD4 naive and CD4 memory, two for CD8 naive, and one for CD8 memory. Each donor's leukapheresis produced roughly between roughly 0.85 and 9.5 billion PBMCs. The study deeply sequenced blood TCR repertoires of 5 or 6 healthy adults to estimate repertoire size and the extent of clonotype sharing between individuals. To increase sequencing depth and limit assay-specific biases, different laboratories used diverse techniques to prepare libraries and sequence TCR repertoires.

Results the study describes overall, beyond this receptor: Incomplete sequencing was indicated by rarefaction of sorted-subset datasets, despite the large sequencing depth. Pairwise subsampling led to the expectation that sequencing depth would affect the degree of clonotype sharing among donors. Only blood was sampled, and tissue TCR repertoires likely differ from those in blood. Higher generation probabilities were observed for clonotypes shared by all four sorted-subset donors than for non-shared clonotypes. Larger estimated clonotype richness was generally found for naive subsets than for memory subsets. Around 5.4% of naive CD4, 3.5% of naive CD8, roughly 2.5% of memory CD4, and around 0.42% of memory CD8 clonotypes were shared across a few donors. Because the study included only a small number of donors, the genetic and exposure-history diversity represented was limited.

From a lookup of the germline V gene, CDR1 and CDR2 are KGHSH and LQKENI. V ends up 1 base short and J 5 bases short, with an unmatched junction base count of 10. The CDR3 numbers 17 residues from cysteine through phenylalanine. Here the CDR3 DNA is all that survives: 51 bases in frame from base 1. Using the deep immunoSEQ assay, TCR CDR3 regions were amplified from genomic DNA by multiplex PCR. Extracted genomic DNA from each cell subset was distributed evenly across all wells of several immunoSEQ 96-well plates, and each plate was treated as a replicate. For sorted subsets, around 0.2 ug of genomic DNA, equivalent to 25,000 to 35,000 T cell genomes, went into each replicate PCR. Purified libraries were measured with a Qubit 3.0 fluorometer, size-checked on a Bioanalyzer 2100, and measured again with the KAPA Library Quantification kit. Each immunoSEQ 96-well plate was sequenced on its own single-read 150-cycle Illumina NextSeq 550 flow cell. As for how the authors treated the data: The immunoSEQ output contained only junctional sequences without quality scores, so filtering could not match that applied to full-length reads. Sequences were annotated with PyIR, a Python wrapper for IgBLAST v1.9, using IMGT germline references to assign V/J genes and CDR3. Any read was removed if the V/J assignment was weak (E-value above 1e-6), the CDR3 was missing, or the read contained stop codons, out-of-frame junctions, or ambiguous translated residues. V3J clonotypes were defined as sequences sharing the same inferred V gene, J gene, and CDR3 amino acid sequence. The percentage overlap between two repertoires was calculated by dividing the number of shared unique clonotypes by the size of the smaller repertoire. RTK rarefaction, the Chao1 estimator, and Recon v2.1 estimates of unobserved clonotypes were used to assess repertoire richness. Generation probabilities were computed with OLGA for all TCRbeta clonotypes obtained by the gDNA method from a handful of donors. The table was pulled from immuneACCESS by TCRdb, which kept in-frame rearrangements only. Such tables lose some clones; where checked, under half of the loss comes from unresolved V genes, and the rest has no known cause. That table furnishes V, J and clone size, whereas the DNA furnished D and trimming. For this sample the table gives 2 million to 3 million clones, of which 93% were detected only once. The ten top clones hold around 0.4% of the sample.

As regards this clone: Its antigen has not been determined. No base quality information exists; no much larger clone differs at one position.

The donors were healthy, HIV-negative adults who had no recently reported acute infections or vaccinations. Every donor was a Caucasian adult living in Nashville, Tennessee, USA. CD4+ T cells were enriched by magnetic negative selection, after which naive cells were positively selected on CD45RA and the negative fraction was taken as the memory subset. Blood was collected by leukapheresis, and PBMCs were isolated by Ficoll-Histopaque density gradient centrifugation and then cryopreserved in liquid nitrogen vapor phase. Purity and quantity of every magnetically sorted T cell population were checked by analytical flow cytometry. Each sorted fraction had its genomic DNA isolated and then quantified by UV absorbance on a Nanodrop 2000c.

The sequence derives from a man between 18 and 35 years old in good health. Some clones in this sample may be carry-over from other donors' samples. The rearrangement combines TRBV18 with TRBJ2-7, and TRBD1 matches 11 of the central bases. What was sequenced was naive CD4+ T cells from PBMCs. The cell subset or site label for this specimen denotes: CD45RA+ positively selected. The CDR3 protein: CASSPRLGTGGSDEQYF. The nucleotide sequence is TGTGCCAGCTCACCACGCCTCGGGACAGGGGGTTCTGACGAGCAGTACTTC. Beyond the CDR3, the reference TRBV18 and TRBJ2-7 genes provide the residues; the full variable domain reads: NAGVMQNPRHLVRRRGQEARLRCSPMKGHSHVYWYRQLPEEGLKFMVYLQKENIIDESGMPKERFSAEFPKEGPSILRIQQVVRGDSAAYFCASSPRLGTGGSDEQYFGPGTRLTVT.